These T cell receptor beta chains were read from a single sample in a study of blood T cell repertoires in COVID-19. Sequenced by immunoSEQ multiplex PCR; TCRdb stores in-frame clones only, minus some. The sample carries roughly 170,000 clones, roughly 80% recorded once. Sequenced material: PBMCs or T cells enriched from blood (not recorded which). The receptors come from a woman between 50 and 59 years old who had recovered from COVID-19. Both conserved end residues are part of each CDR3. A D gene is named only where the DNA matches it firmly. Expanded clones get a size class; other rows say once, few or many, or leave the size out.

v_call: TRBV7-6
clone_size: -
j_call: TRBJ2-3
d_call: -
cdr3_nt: TGTGCCAGCAGCCTCTTGCCTAGCGCCCCGGTAGGAACAGATACGCAGTATTTT
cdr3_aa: CASSLLPSAPVGTDTQYF

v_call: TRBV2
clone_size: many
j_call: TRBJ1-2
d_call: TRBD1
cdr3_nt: TGTGCCAGCGTGAGATCCACCGGGACAGGGAATGGCTACACCTTC
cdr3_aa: CASVRSTGTGNGYTF

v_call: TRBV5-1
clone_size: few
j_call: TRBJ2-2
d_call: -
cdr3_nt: TGCGCCAGCAGCCCGAGCGGGAACACCGGGGAGCTGTTTTTT
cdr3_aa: CASSPSGNTGELFF

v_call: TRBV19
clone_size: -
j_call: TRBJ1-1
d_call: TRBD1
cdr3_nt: TGTGCCAGTAGTAGACTCCGACAGGGCGAGAACACTGAAGCTTTCTTT
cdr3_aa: CASSRLRQGENTEAFF

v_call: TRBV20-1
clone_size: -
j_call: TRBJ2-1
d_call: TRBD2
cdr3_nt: TGCAGTGCTAGTAGGTGGACTAGCGGGAGTAATGAGCAGTTCTTC
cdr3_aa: CSASRWTSGSNEQFF

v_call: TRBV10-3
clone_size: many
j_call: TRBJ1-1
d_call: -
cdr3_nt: TGTGCCATCAGTGAGTCAGGGGGGGGCACTGAAGCTTTCTTT
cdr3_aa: CAISESGGGTEAFF

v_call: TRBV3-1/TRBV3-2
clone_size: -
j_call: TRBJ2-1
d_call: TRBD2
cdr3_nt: TGTGCCAGCAGAACTAGCGAAGGAGGTATTGAGCAGTTCTTC
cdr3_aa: CASRTSEGGIEQFF

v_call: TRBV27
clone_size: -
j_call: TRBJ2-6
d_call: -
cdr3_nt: TGTGCCAGCAGTCAACAGATCTCTGGGGCCAACGTCCTGACTTTC
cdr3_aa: CASSQQISGANVLTF

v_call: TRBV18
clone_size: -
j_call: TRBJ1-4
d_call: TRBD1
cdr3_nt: TGTGCCAGCTCACCGTCCGGGACAGTACACGAAAAACTGTTTTTT
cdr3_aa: CASSPSGTVHEKLFF

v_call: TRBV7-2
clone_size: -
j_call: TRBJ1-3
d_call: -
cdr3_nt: TGTGCCAGCAGCAACACCGGGACACCGAACTCTGGAAACACCATATATTTT
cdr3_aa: CASSNTGTPNSGNTIYF

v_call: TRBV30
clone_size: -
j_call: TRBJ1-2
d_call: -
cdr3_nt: TGTGCCTGGAGTGTTTCAGCTAACTATGGCTACACCTTC
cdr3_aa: CAWSVSANYGYTF

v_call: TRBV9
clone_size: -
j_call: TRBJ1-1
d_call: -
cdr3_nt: TGTGCCAGCAGCCTCCAGGGCGGCACTGAAGCTTTCTTT
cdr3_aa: CASSLQGGTEAFF

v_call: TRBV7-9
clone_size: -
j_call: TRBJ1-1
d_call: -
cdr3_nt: TGTGCCAGCAGCTCGGGAGCTATGAACACTGAAGCTTTCTTT
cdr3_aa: CASSSGAMNTEAFF

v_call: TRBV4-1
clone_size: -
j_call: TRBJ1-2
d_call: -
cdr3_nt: TGCGCCAGCAGCCAAGATCTCTATGGCTACACCTTC
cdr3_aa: CASSQDLYGYTF

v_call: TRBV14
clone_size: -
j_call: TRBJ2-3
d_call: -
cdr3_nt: TGTGCCAGCAGCCAAGGGGCGGCTGGACTCACAGATACGCAGTATTTT
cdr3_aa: CASSQGAAGLTDTQYF

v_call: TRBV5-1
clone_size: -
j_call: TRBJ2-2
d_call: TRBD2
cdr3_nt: TGCGCCAGCAGCCCAGCCCTAGCGGGGTTCGCGAACACCGGGGAGCTGTTTTTT
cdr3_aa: CASSPALAGFANTGELFF

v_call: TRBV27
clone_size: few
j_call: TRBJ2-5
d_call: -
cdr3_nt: TGTGCCAGCAGACCGCAGGGTTTTCTAGTACAAGAGACCCAGTACTTC
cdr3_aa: CASRPQGFLVQETQYF

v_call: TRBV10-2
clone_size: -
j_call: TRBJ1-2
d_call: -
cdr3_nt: TGCGCCAGCAGTGAAGTTTCCGGGAACTATGGCTACACCTTC
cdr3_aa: CASSEVSGNYGYTF

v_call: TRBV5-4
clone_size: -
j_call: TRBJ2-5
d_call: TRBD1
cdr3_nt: TGTGCCAGCAAAGACAGGGGGCGCCGGCCCGTCGAGACCCAGTACTTC
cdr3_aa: CASKDRGRRPVETQYF

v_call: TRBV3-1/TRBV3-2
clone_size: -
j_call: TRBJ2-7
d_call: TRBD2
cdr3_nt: TGTGCCAGCAGCGCGGGACTAGCGGCTCCCCTAGAGCAGTACTTC
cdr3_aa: CASSAGLAAPLEQYF

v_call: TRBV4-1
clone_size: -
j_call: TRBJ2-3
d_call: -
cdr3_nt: TGCGCCAGCAGCCAAGAATCCCCTCCTCGGACGCAGTATTTT
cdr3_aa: CASSQESPPRTQYF

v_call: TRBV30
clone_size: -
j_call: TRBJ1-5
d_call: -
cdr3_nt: TGTGCCTGGAGTGTGCGTAGCAATCAGCCCCAGCATTTT
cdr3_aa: CAWSVRSNQPQHF

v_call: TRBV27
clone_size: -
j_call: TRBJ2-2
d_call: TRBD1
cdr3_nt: TGTGCCAGCAGTTCCGGGACAGGGAACACCGGGGAGCTGTTTTTT
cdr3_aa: CASSSGTGNTGELFF

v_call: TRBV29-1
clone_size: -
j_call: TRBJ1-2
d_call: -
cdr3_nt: TGCAGCGTGCGGGGGGGATCGGGAGGCTACACCTTC
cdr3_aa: CSVRGGSGGYTF

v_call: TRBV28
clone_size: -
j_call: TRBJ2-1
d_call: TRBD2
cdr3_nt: TGTGCCAGCAGTTTACCCTTAGCGGGAGAGGGGTATAAGGAGCAGTTCTTC
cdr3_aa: CASSLPLAGEGYKEQFF

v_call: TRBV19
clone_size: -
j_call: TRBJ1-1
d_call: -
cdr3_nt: TGTGCCAGTAGTAGTCCCGGAGGGATGTATGAAGCTTTCTTT
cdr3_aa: CASSSPGGMYEAFF

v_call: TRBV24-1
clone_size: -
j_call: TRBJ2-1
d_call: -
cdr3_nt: TGTGCCACCAGTGATGGGCCAGAGCAGTTCTTC
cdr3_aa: CATSDGPEQFF

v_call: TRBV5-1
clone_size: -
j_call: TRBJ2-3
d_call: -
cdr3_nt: TGCGCCAGCAGCTCCTTGGGGACAAGCACAGATACGCAGTATTTT
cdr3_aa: CASSSLGTSTDTQYF

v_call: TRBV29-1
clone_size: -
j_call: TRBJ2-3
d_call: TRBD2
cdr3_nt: TGCAGCGTTTCGACTAGCGGGCTTAGCACAGATACGCAGTATTTT
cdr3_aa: CSVSTSGLSTDTQYF

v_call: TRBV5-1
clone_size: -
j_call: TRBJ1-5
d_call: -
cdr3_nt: TGCGCCAGCAGCTTGGCCGCGGGGGGTCAGCCCCAGCATTTT
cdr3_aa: CASSLAAGGQPQHF

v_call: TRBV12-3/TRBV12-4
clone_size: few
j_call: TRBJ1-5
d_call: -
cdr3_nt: TGTGCCAGCAGCCGACAGTCCAATCAGCCCCAGCATTTT
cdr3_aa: CASSRQSNQPQHF

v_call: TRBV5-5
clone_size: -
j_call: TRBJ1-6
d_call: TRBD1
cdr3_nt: TGTGCCAGCAGCTTTCAGGGGGCAAGCCTAAGCTCCTATAATTCACCCCTCCACTTT
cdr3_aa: CASSFQGASLSSYNSPLHF

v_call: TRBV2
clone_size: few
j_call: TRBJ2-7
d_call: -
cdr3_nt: TGTGCCAGCAGATCCGGGGGCTACGAGCAGTACTTC
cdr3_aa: CASRSGGYEQYF

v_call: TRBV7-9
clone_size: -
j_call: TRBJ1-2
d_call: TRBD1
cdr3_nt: TGTGCCAGCAGCTCGGACAGGGATTTTGGGTATGGCTACACCTTC
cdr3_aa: CASSSDRDFGYGYTF

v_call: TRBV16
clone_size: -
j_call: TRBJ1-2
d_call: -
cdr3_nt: TGTGCCAGCACACTCTCGGAGGGGCCACGCTATGGCTACACCTTC
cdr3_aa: CASTLSEGPRYGYTF

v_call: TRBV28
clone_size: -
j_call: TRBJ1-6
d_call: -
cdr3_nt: TGTGCCAGCAGTTTAGGGAACAGGGTACCGAGCTCCTATAATTCACCCCTCCACTTT
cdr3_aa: CASSLGNRVPSSYNSPLHF

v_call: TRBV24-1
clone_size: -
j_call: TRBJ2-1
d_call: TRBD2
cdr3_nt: TGTGCCACCCTGACTAGCGGAATAAACAATGAGCAGTTCTTC
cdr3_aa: CATLTSGINNEQFF

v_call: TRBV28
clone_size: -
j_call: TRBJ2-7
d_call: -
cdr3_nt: TGTGCCAGCAGCCTAAAGGCAGGTATTGTGCAGTACTTC
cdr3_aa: CASSLKAGIVQYF

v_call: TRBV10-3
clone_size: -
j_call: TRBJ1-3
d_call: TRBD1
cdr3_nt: TGTGCCATCACGCCGGGGCAGGGGGAGTCGGACACCATATATTTT
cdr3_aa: CAITPGQGESDTIYF

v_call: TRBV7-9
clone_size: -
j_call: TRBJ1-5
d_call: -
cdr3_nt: TGTGCCAGCAGCTTAGTGGCCCGGGACAACTTAGAAAATCAGCCCCAGCATTTT
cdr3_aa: CASSLVARDNLENQPQHF

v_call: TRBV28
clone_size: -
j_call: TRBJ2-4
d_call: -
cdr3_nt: TGTGCCAGCAGTTTATCGCTAGGCGGCCTTCGCATTCAGTACTTC
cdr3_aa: CASSLSLGGLRIQYF

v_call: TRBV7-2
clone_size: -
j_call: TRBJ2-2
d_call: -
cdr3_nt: TGTGCCAGCAGCTTAGCCCCAGGGGGGCCCAGGGAGCTGTTTTTT
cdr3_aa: CASSLAPGGPRELFF

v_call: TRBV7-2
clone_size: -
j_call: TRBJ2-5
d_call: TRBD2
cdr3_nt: TGTGCCAGCAGCACGAATAGCGGGTCTCAAGAGACCCAGTACTTC
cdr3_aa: CASSTNSGSQETQYF

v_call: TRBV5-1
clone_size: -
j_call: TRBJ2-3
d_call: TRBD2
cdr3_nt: TGCGCCAGCAGCTTCGGGCCGGCGGGGGCAGATACGCAGTATTTT
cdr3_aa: CASSFGPAGADTQYF

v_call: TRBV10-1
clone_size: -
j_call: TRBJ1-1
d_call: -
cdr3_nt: TGCGCCAGCAGTGAGCCGGACAGTGAAGCTTTCTTT
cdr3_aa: CASSEPDSEAFF

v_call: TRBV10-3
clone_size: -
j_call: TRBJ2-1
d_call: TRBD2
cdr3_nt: TGTGCCATCAGGAGCGATAGCGGGAAAGGGGTCAATGAGCAGTTCTTC
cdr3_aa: CAIRSDSGKGVNEQFF

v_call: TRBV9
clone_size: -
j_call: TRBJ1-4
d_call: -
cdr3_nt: TGTGCCAGCAGCCCCCGTGGTTGGCCGCCTGAAAAACTGTTTTTT
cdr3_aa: CASSPRGWPPEKLFF

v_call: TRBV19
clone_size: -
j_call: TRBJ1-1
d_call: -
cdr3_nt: TGTGCCACCAGGGGCTTAGGTTGGAGTGAAGCTTTCTTT
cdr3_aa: CATRGLGWSEAFF

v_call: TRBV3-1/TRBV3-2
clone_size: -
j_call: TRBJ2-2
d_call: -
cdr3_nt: TGTGCCAGCAGCCGGGCCCACCCTATGGGCACCGGGGAGCTGTTTTTT
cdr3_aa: CASSRAHPMGTGELFF

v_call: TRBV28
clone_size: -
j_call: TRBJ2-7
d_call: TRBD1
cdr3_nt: TGTGCCAGCAGGGGGGACAGCTCCTACGAGCAGTACTTC
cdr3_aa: CASRGDSSYEQYF

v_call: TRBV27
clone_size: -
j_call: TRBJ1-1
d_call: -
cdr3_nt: TGTGCCAGCAGTTTATCCGAAGGGGTTGGCACTGAAGCTTTCTTT
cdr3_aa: CASSLSEGVGTEAFF

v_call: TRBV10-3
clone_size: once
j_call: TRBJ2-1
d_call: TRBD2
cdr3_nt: TGTGCCATCAGTGGCGGCGGGACTAGCGGGAGGACAGGCAATGAGCAGTTCTTC
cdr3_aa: CAISGGGTSGRTGNEQFF

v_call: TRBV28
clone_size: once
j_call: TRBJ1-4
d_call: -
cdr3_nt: TGTGCCAGCAGTTCTGGACAGCTTAATGAAAAACTGTTTTTT
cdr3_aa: CASSSGQLNEKLFF

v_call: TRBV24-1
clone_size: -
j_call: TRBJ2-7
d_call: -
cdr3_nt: TGTCCCTTCTATCTGGGGCCCTGGAGAGAGCAGTACTTC
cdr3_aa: CPFYLGPWREQYF

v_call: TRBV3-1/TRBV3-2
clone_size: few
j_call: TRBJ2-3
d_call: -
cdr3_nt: TGTGCCAGCAGCTTCGGCAGAGGAGGACCGTATACGCAGTATTTT
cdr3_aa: CASSFGRGGPYTQYF

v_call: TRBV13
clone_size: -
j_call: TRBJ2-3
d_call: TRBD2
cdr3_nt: TGTGCCAGCAGCTCGGCGACTAGCGGGAGGACAGATACGCAGTATTTT
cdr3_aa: CASSSATSGRTDTQYF

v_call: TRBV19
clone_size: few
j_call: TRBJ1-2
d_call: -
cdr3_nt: TGTGCCAGTATCAAAGAAGGGCCAGGGGCCTATGGCTACACCTTC
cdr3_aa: CASIKEGPGAYGYTF

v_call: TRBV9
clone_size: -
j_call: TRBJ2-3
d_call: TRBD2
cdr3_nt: TGTGCCAGCAGCCCCCTCCCGGGGGGTCCAGATACGCAGTATTTT
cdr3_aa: CASSPLPGGPDTQYF

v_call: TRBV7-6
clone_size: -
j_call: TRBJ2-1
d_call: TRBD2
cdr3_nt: TGTGCCAGCAGCTTAGGGTGGGAGGGGTCCTACAATGAGCAGTTCTTC
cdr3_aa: CASSLGWEGSYNEQFF

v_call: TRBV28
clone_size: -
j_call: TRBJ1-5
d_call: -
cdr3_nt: TGTGCCAGCAGACCCCCGAGGCCCGGCCACAATCAGCCCCAGCATTTT
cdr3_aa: CASRPPRPGHNQPQHF